This T cell receptor beta chain was sequenced for a study of cytomegalovirus exposure and HLA in healthy donors. The V gene's germline CDR1 is LNHDA and CDR2 SQIVND (reference sequence). The CDR3 has 14 amino acids. Losses at the gene ends were 6 bases for V and 7 bases for J; bases not matched to a gene: 11. The PCR was carried out with 60 Vbeta primers and 13 Jbeta primers. The assay was immunoSEQ multiplex PCR, and TCRdb's table has in-frame clones only and misses some. The sample yields 60,000 to 75,000 clones, around 76% seen once. What was sequenced was PBMCs. The clonotype was recovered from a woman aged 25 to 45 in good health and CMV-seropositive. The chain couples TRBV19 to TRBJ2-7; TRBD1 matches at 8 bases. Written as DNA, the CDR3 is TGTGCCAGTAGGGGGACAGGCCCGTTTGAAGAGCAGTACTTC. Translated, it gives CASRGTGPFEEQYF.